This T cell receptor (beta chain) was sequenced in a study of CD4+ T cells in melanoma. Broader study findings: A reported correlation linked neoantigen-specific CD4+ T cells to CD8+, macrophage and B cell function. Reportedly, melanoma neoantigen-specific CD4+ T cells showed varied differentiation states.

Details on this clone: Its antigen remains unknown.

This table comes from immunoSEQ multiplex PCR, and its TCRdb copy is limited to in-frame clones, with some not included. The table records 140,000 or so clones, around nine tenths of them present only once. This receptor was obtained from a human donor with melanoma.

The CDR3 spells CASSSGRGGNYGYTF. The CDR3 DNA reads TGTGCCAGCAGTAGTGGCAGGGGGGGTAACTATGGCTACACCTTC. The chain recombines TRBV2 with TRBJ1-2; 7 positions agree with TRBD1. Germline CDR1 SNHLY, CDR2 FYNNEI. Trimming cost V 5 bases and J 1 base; bases outside gene matches: 7. The CDR3 extends over 15 amino acids. Full variable domain (missing parts from reference TRBV2 and TRBJ1-2): EPEVTQTPSHQVTQMGQEVILRCVPISNHLYFYWYRQILGQKVEFLVSFYNNEISEKSEIFDDQFSVERPDGSNFTLKIRSTKLEDSAMYFCASSSGRGGNYGYTFGSGTRLTVV.